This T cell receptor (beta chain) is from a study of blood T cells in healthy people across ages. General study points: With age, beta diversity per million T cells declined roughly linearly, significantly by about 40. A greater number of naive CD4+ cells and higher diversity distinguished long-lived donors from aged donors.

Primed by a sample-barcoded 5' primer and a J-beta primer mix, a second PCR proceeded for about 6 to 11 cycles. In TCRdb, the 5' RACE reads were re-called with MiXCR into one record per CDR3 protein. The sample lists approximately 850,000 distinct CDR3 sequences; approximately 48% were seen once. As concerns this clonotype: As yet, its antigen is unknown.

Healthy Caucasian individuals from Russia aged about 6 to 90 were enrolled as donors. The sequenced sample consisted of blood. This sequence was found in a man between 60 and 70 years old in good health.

CDR3 DNA: TGTGCCAGCAGCGTGCAAGGGGCCCGAGGTTCACCCCTCCACTTT. Translation: CASSVQGARGSPLHF. The rearrangement joins TRBV28 to TRBJ1-6, with a possible D match to TRBD1 (5 bases). The CDR3 contains 15 residues. Germline V gene lookup returns CDR1 MDHEN and CDR2 SYDVKM. The germline V and J ends were trimmed by 6 bases and 9 bases, with 18 bases remaining between them.